A selection of T cell receptor beta chains follows, all from one sample in a study of regulatory T cells in long-lasting Graves disease. TCRdb analysed the multiplex PCR reads with MiXCR anew, one entry per CDR3 protein. The sample includes about 450,000 distinct CDR3 sequences, around 13% of them seen just once. These data also formed part of another study, on T cells in Graves' hyperthyroidism and ophthalmopathy.

Sequenced here: peripheral blood mononuclear cells (PBMCs), sampled at new diagnosis, from a patient treated with antithyroid drugs. Receptors were obtained from a woman aged 50 to 65 with Graves disease. Both conserved end residues are part of each CDR3.

CDR3: CAWSRSPIEKLFF
J: TRBJ1-4
V: TRBV30

CDR3: CASSSWTASYNEQFF
J: TRBJ2-1
V: TRBV2

CDR3: CASSVGTQNSPLHF
J: TRBJ1-6
V: TRBV6-1

CDR3: CASSLRAGRGLNNEQFF
J: TRBJ2-1
V: TRBV12-3/TRBV12-4

CDR3: CASSDRTGLVTEAFF
J: TRBJ1-1
V: TRBV9

CDR3: CASSLSGTARGTPVTYEQYF
J: TRBJ2-7
V: TRBV7-8

CDR3: CASSHPILGDTQYF
J: TRBJ2-3
V: TRBV4-1

CDR3: CATSSGPGGVRFDTKAFF
J: TRBJ1-1
V: TRBV15

CDR3: CSARDGGLPLSYEQYF
J: TRBJ2-7
V: TRBV20-1

CDR3: CASSTGVQETQYF
J: TRBJ2-5
V: TRBV19

CDR3: CASSSDRGLGVYEQYF
J: TRBJ2-7
V: TRBV5-6

CDR3: CASSPEGSTEAFF
J: TRBJ1-1
V: TRBV18

CDR3: CANSLVTANYGYTF
J: TRBJ1-2
V: TRBV7-9

CDR3: CASSTIAGGYNEQFF
J: TRBJ2-1
V: TRBV19

CDR3: CASSEGTPGEITKQYF
J: TRBJ2-7
V: TRBV28

CDR3: CASSLGWDRDEETQYF
J: TRBJ2-5
V: TRBV3-1

CDR3: CASSLDRDLPGIYGYTF
J: TRBJ1-2
V: TRBV28

CDR3: CASSKGLAGEVQFF
J: TRBJ2-1
V: TRBV7-3

CDR3: CASSVAVTGYYGYTF
J: TRBJ1-2
V: TRBV9

CDR3: CASSLTNTEAFF
J: TRBJ1-1
V: TRBV28

CDR3: CASRTTRQGAGEKLFF
J: TRBJ1-4
V: TRBV3-1

CDR3: CASSLSGGNEQYF
J: TRBJ2-7
V: TRBV27

CDR3: CASSFLGQPQHF
J: TRBJ1-5
V: TRBV27

CDR3: CASSPGTVSTDTQYF
J: TRBJ2-3
V: TRBV4-1

CDR3: CSVEDLSGGSSYNEQFF
J: TRBJ2-1
V: TRBV29-1

CDR3: CATPYLPGAVDTQYF
J: TRBJ2-3
V: TRBV15

CDR3: CASSEGGWTGTDTQYF
J: TRBJ2-3
V: TRBV6-1

CDR3: CASSPGTGNTIYF
J: TRBJ1-3
V: TRBV12-3/TRBV12-4

CDR3: CASSQVSLTGDYEQYF
J: TRBJ2-7
V: TRBV4-2

CDR3: CALKGGDSNQPQHF
J: TRBJ1-5
V: TRBV28

CDR3: CASTQLGGLAYNEQFF
J: TRBJ2-1
V: TRBV7-9

CDR3: CASSSPPGQMNTEAFF
J: TRBJ1-1
V: TRBV13

CDR3: CASSYFATISGRTDTQYF
J: TRBJ2-3
V: TRBV6-2/TRBV6-3

CDR3: CASSRDTNTGELFF
J: TRBJ2-2
V: TRBV2

CDR3: CASSLVEGYTF
J: TRBJ1-2
V: TRBV5-8

CDR3: CASSTQGAVNTEAFF
J: TRBJ1-1
V: TRBV19

CDR3: CSASRGRTDTQYF
J: TRBJ2-3
V: TRBV20-1

CDR3: CSATGQLYNQPQHF
J: TRBJ1-5
V: TRBV20-1

CDR3: CASSTRLREGVPYNEQFF
J: TRBJ2-1
V: TRBV5-1

CDR3: CASRGVNIQYF
J: TRBJ2-4
V: TRBV2

CDR3: CASRDTSGSQETQYF
J: TRBJ2-5
V: TRBV28

CDR3: CASKGSTYEQYF
J: TRBJ2-7
V: TRBV5-1

CDR3: CASSSETTISGNTIYF
J: TRBJ1-3
V: TRBV19

CDR3: CASSPPGPSGSIADTQYF
J: TRBJ2-3
V: TRBV28

CDR3: CASSLWRMTSVYYEQYF
J: TRBJ2-7
V: TRBV28

CDR3: CASSEPTGNTIYF
J: TRBJ1-3
V: TRBV2

CDR3: CASSPLRGRVGSNQPQHF
J: TRBJ1-5
V: TRBV18

CDR3: CASSLQRTAYEQYF
J: TRBJ2-7
V: TRBV12-3/TRBV12-4

CDR3: CASSPRLADSYEQYF
J: TRBJ2-7
V: TRBV2

CDR3: CASSLWSTEAFF
J: TRBJ1-1
V: TRBV2

CDR3: CASSPSPPWGLAGGGADTQYF
J: TRBJ2-3
V: TRBV7-9

CDR3: CANSPGPQAPTEKLFF
J: TRBJ1-4
V: TRBV5-4

CDR3: CASSLGVRGTNTDTQYF
J: TRBJ2-3
V: TRBV7-9

CDR3: CAITRTSGSRDTQYF
J: TRBJ2-3
V: TRBV10-3

CDR3: CSARVASGGDTGELFF
J: TRBJ2-2
V: TRBV20-1